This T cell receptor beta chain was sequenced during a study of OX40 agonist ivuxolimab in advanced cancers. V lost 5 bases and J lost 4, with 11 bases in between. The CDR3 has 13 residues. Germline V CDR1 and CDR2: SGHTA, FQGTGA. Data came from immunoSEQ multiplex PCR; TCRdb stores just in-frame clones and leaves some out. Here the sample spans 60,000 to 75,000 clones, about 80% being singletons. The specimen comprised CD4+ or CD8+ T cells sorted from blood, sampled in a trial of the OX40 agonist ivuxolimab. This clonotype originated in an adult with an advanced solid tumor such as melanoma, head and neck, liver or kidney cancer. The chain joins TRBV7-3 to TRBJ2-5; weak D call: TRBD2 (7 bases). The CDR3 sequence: CASSRGGGETQYF. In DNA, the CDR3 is TGTGCCAGCAGCCGCGGGGGCGGAGAGACCCAGTACTTC.